A selection of T cell receptor beta chains follows, all from one sample in a study of blood T cell repertoires in COVID-19. The data were produced by immunoSEQ multiplex PCR, yet TCRdb's version contains in-frame clones alone and is incomplete. Among approximately 400,000 clones listed, approximately 89% were seen once. The sequenced material came from peripheral blood. These receptors were obtained from a woman aged 45-60 years with COVID-19, enrolled during active disease. CDR3s include the opening cysteine and the closing phenylalanine or tryptophan. D genes are given only for firm matches. The size field is filled for only some rows; it gives once, few, many or a size class.

J | D | size | length | V | CDR3 | DNA
TRBJ2-3 | TRBD1 | . | 13 | TRBV10-3 | CAIGQGATDTQYF | TGTGCCATCGGACAGGGGGCAACAGATACGCAGTATTTT
TRBJ2-1 | TRBD2 | . | 14 | TRBV5-6 | CASSPNRLAGEQFF | TGTGCCAGCAGCCCGAACCGACTAGCCGGTGAGCAGTTCTTC
TRBJ2-5 | . | . | 16 | TRBV2 | CASTPFGTLEGETQYF | TGTGCCAGCACCCCCTTCGGGACATTAGAAGGAGAGACCCAGTACTTC
TRBJ1-2 | . | . | 15 | TRBV4-2 | CASSQSRQSQTGYTF | TGTGCCAGCAGCCAAAGTAGACAGTCCCAGACTGGCTACACCTTC
TRBJ2-1 | TRBD2 | . | 14 | TRBV19 | CASTPAGGYNEQFF | TGTGCCAGTACCCCAGCGGGGGGCTACAATGAGCAGTTCTTC
TRBJ1-1 | TRBD1 | . | 14 | TRBV2 | CASKPTGGGTEAFF | TGTGCCAGCAAGCCGACAGGGGGAGGGACTGAAGCTTTCTTT
TRBJ2-1 | . | once | 15 | TRBV6-6 | CASTQKRGGYNEQFF | TGTGCCAGCACCCAAAAGAGGGGGGGTTACAATGAGCAGTTCTTC
TRBJ2-2 | TRBD2 | . | 17 | TRBV3-1/TRBV3-2 | CASSHPSGGANTGELFF | TGTGCCAGCAGCCACCCTAGCGGGGGGGCGAACACCGGGGAGCTGTTTTTT
TRBJ1-3 | . | . | 15 | TRBV27 | CASSPARRAGNTIYF | TGTGCCAGCAGTCCCGCGAGGAGGGCCGGAAACACCATATATTTT
TRBJ2-1 | . | . | 16 | TRBV5-1 | CASSPSGASSYNEQFF | TGCGCCAGCAGCCCCTCCGGAGCCAGCTCCTACAATGAGCAGTTCTTC
TRBJ2-6 | . | . | 17 | TRBV5-6 | CASSLGTGIPGANVLTF | TGTGCCAGCAGCTTAGGAACAGGGATCCCTGGGGCCAACGTCCTGACTTTC
TRBJ2-3 | TRBD1 | . | 16 | TRBV7-3 | CASSLRTGAGTDTQYF | TGTGCCAGCAGCTTGAGGACAGGGGCCGGCACAGATACGCAGTATTTT
TRBJ1-2 | . | . | 11 | TRBV7-9 | CASSFGGQDTF | TGTGCCAGCAGCTTCGGCGGGCAGGACACCTTC
TRBJ1-2 | . | . | 15 | TRBV19 | CASSIDLGGIGGYTF | TGTGCCAGTAGTATAGACCTGGGGGGGATAGGAGGCTACACCTTC
TRBJ1-4 | . | . | 15 | TRBV2 | CASRDYTATNEKLFF | TGTGCCAGCAGGGACTATACTGCAACTAATGAAAAACTGTTTTTT
TRBJ1-2 | . | . | 13 | TRBV6-1 | CASSESPNYGYTF | TGTGCCAGCAGTGAAAGCCCGAACTATGGCTACACCTTC
TRBJ2-1 | . | . | 16 | TRBV27 | CASSPPTGSSYNEQFF | TGTGCCAGCAGTCCCCCGACGGGGAGCTCCTACAATGAGCAGTTCTTC
TRBJ2-6 | . | . | 18 | TRBV5-5 | CASSWAGREVSGANVLTF | TGTGCCAGCAGCTGGGCAGGGCGTGAGGTCTCTGGGGCCAACGTCCTGACTTTC
TRBJ1-2 | . | . | 13 | TRBV12-3/TRBV12-4 | CASSLGPSYGYTF | TGTGCCAGCAGTTTGGGGCCCTCCTATGGCTACACCTTC
TRBJ2-6 | . | . | 16 | TRBV4-1 | CASSPGLVVGANVLTF | TGCGCCAGCAGCCCGGGACTTGTAGTGGGAGCCAACGTCCTGACTTTC
TRBJ1-6 | . | few | 14 | TRBV2 | CASVWGGDNSPLHF | TGTGCCAGCGTCTGGGGCGGGGATAATTCACCCCTCCACTTT
TRBJ2-3 | . | . | 15 | TRBV6-5 | CASRFTWTGTDTQYF | TGTGCCAGCAGATTCACGTGGACAGGCACAGATACGCAGTATTTT
TRBJ2-3 | TRBD2 | . | 16 | TRBV19 | CASSTAGGLSTDTQYF | TGTGCCAGTAGTACCGCGGGGGGGCTCAGCACAGATACGCAGTATTTT
TRBJ1-5 | . | . | 15 | TRBV6-5 | CASTPSRGMDQPQHF | TGTGCCAGCACCCCTTCCCGGGGGATGGATCAGCCCCAGCATTTT
TRBJ2-7 | TRBD2 | . | 15 | TRBV11-1 | CASSSTSGGPYEQYF | TGTGCCAGCAGCTCTACTAGCGGGGGGCCCTACGAGCAGTACTTC
TRBJ1-1 | . | . | 13 | TRBV24-1 | CATAGRGNTEAFF | TGTGCCACCGCCGGGAGGGGGAACACTGAAGCTTTCTTT
TRBJ2-7 | TRBD1 | . | 13 | TRBV19 | CATSGQGMSGQYF | TGTGCCACCTCGGGACAGGGTATGAGTGGGCAGTACTTC
TRBJ1-1 | . | . | 14 | TRBV2 | CASSPYRVGTEAFF | TGTGCCAGCAGTCCCTACAGGGTCGGAACTGAAGCTTTCTTT
TRBJ2-7 | . | once | 16 | TRBV29-1 | CSVEFQGGLNDGEQYF | TGCAGCGTTGAATTCCAAGGAGGTTTAAATGACGGGGAGCAGTACTTC
TRBJ1-3 | TRBD1 | few | 16 | TRBV10-3 | CAIRTGTVNAGNTIYF | TGTGCCATCAGAACCGGGACAGTGAACGCTGGAAACACCATATATTTT
TRBJ1-1 | . | . | 13 | TRBV29-1 | CSAVDSFDTEAFF | TGCAGCGCTGTGGACAGTTTCGACACTGAAGCTTTCTTT
TRBJ1-3 | . | . | 17 | TRBV5-4 | CASSPPPTGSSGNTIYF | TGTGCCAGCAGCCCACCACCGACAGGAAGCTCTGGAAACACCATATATTTT
TRBJ1-2 | . | . | 12 | TRBV5-6 | CASAGQDYGYTF | TGTGCCTCTGCGGGTCAGGACTATGGCTACACCTTC
TRBJ1-2 | TRBD1 | . | 21 | TRBV7-8 | CASSLARHPRAGTETFHGYTF | TGTGCCAGCAGCTTAGCTAGACATCCTCGAGCCGGGACAGAGACTTTCCATGGCTACACCTTC
TRBJ2-5 | . | . | 14 | TRBV4-1 | CASSPSQGGETQYF | TGCGCCAGCAGCCCGTCCCAAGGGGGAGAGACCCAGTACTTC
TRBJ1-5 | . | few | 15 | TRBV19 | CASTTGMVGNQPQHF | TGTGCCAGTACCACAGGGATGGTGGGCAATCAGCCCCAGCATTTT
TRBJ1-6 | . | . | 13 | TRBV9 | CASSDTGSSPLHF | TGTGCCAGCAGCGATACAGGGTCATCACCCCTCCACTTT
TRBJ2-1 | TRBD2 | . | 16 | TRBV10-3 | CAIRDTSGGLYNEQFF | TGTGCCATCAGGGATACCAGCGGGGGACTCTACAATGAGCAGTTCTTC
TRBJ1-2 | TRBD1 | . | 14 | TRBV3-1/TRBV3-2 | CASSLGQLAYGYTF | TGTGCCAGCAGCCTGGGACAGCTTGCGTATGGCTACACCTTC
TRBJ2-3 | TRBD1 | . | 15 | TRBV5-6 | CASSLAGQGEYTQYF | TGTGCCAGCAGCTTGGCCGGACAGGGTGAATATACGCAGTATTTT
TRBJ1-2 | TRBD1 | few | 13 | TRBV6-5 | CASSKGTVYGYTF | TGTGCCAGCAGCAAAGGGACAGTCTATGGCTACACCTTC
TRBJ2-1 | TRBD2 | . | 17 | TRBV3-1/TRBV3-2 | CASSQDPVLAGGNEQFF | TGTGCCAGCAGCCAAGACCCCGTGCTAGCGGGAGGTAATGAGCAGTTCTTC
TRBJ2-7 | TRBD2 | once | 16 | TRBV6-6 | CASSPTTSGASYEQYF | TGTGCCAGCAGTCCTACGACTAGCGGGGCGTCCTACGAGCAGTACTTC
TRBJ1-5 | TRBD1 | . | 15 | TRBV28 | CASSSQGRNNQPQHF | TGTGCCAGCAGTTCACAGGGGAGGAACAATCAGCCCCAGCATTTT
TRBJ2-3 | TRBD2 | once | 18 | TRBV19 | CASSSPSSGGARADTQYF | TGTGCCAGTAGTAGCCCCTCTAGCGGGGGGGCCCGAGCAGATACGCAGTATTTT
TRBJ2-7 | . | . | 13 | TRBV7-5 | CASSFLSSYEQYF | TGTGCCAGCAGCTTTCTGAGCTCCTACGAGCAGTACTTC
TRBJ2-3 | . | . | 16 | TRBV9 | CASSVGGRTEMDTQYF | TGTGCCAGCAGCGTAGGAGGACGGACAGAAATGGATACGCAGTATTTT
TRBJ2-3 | . | . | 10 | TRBV10-2 | CASSADTQYF | TGCGCCAGCAGCGCAGATACGCAGTATTTT
TRBJ1-4 | . | . | 16 | TRBV2 | CASSEEGPSAGEKLFF | TGTGCCAGCAGTGAGGAGGGACCCTCAGCAGGTGAAAAACTGTTTTTT
TRBJ1-1 | . | . | 14 | TRBV9 | CASSTGGSGTEAFF | TGTGCCAGCAGCACCGGGGGTTCAGGCACTGAAGCTTTCTTT
TRBJ2-2 | TRBD2 | . | 16 | TRBV27 | CASSLMASGGSGELFF | TGTGCCAGCAGTTTAATGGCTAGCGGGGGGTCCGGGGAGCTGTTTTTT
TRBJ1-1 | . | . | 11 | TRBV29-1 | CSVETGTEAFF | TGCAGCGTTGAAACGGGGACTGAAGCTTTCTTT
TRBJ2-2 | TRBD1 | . | 15 | TRBV9 | CASSVTGEVTGELFF | TGTGCCAGCAGCGTGACAGGGGAGGTGACCGGGGAGCTGTTTTTT
TRBJ2-3 | TRBD2 | once | 15 | TRBV29-1 | CSVEQSGAYTDTQYF | TGCAGCGTTGAGCAGAGCGGGGCTTACACAGATACGCAGTATTTT
TRBJ1-1 | . | . | 13 | TRBV13 | CASSQRTATEAFF | TGTGCCAGCAGCCAGCGGACAGCCACTGAAGCTTTCTTT
TRBJ1-5 | . | . | 15 | TRBV6-1 | CASSEARGWSQPQHF | TGTGCCAGCAGTGAAGCACGAGGGTGGAGTCAGCCCCAGCATTTT
TRBJ1-4 | . | . | 14 | TRBV30 | CAWSRQATNEKLFF | TGTGCCTGGAGTAGACAGGCAACTAATGAAAAACTGTTTTTT
TRBJ1-6 | . | . | 13 | TRBV12-3/TRBV12-4 | CASRSIEESPLHF | TGTGCCAGCAGATCGATCGAGGAATCACCCCTCCACTTT
TRBJ2-3 | TRBD2 | . | 16 | TRBV3-1/TRBV3-2 | CASSQGASGGTNTQYF | TGTGCCAGCAGCCAAGGAGCTAGCGGGGGGACGAATACGCAGTATTTT